The 25 T cell receptor beta chains below come from one sample, sequenced in a study of beta chain features in type 1 diabetes. The sequenced template was cDNA made from the entire isolated RNA. The data were produced by immunoSEQ multiplex PCR, yet TCRdb's version contains in-frame clones alone and is incomplete. The sample consists of about 410,000 clones, 11% to 15% of them appearing once. The sample taken for sequencing was naive CD4+ T cells from blood. The origin of the receptors is a man aged 25-40 years in good health.

The genes are TRBV11-2 and TRBJ2-5, with D tentatively TRBD2 (6 bases). Germline values: CDR1 SGHAT, CDR2 FQNNGV. V dropped 3 bases and J dropped 5 bases, with 13 bases sitting between them. The CDR3 length is 14 residues. The CDR3 DNA is TGTGCCAGCAGCTTCCCGAGTGGGGGGGAGACCCAGTACTTC. This codes for CASSFPSGGETQYF.

This clone came up a few times. The chain joins TRBV14 to TRBJ2-3, with 8 bases fitting TRBD2. Germline CDR1 reads SGHDN; CDR2 reads FVKESK. Losses at the gene ends were 3 bases for V and 5 bases for J; bases not matched to a gene: 4. This CDR3 contains 14 residues. Written as DNA, the CDR3 is TGTGCCAGCAGCCAGGCGGGAGGCGTAGATACGCAGTATTTT. Amino acid sequence: CASSQAGGVDTQYF.

This clone was detected only a few times. This rearrangement joins TRBV6-5 to TRBJ2-5; D uncertain. CDR3 length: 15 residues. CDR1 is MNHEY, CDR2 SVGAGI, per germline. Trimming took 0 bases from V and 2 from J, leaving 10 bases between them. This CDR3 is CASSYSMAQQETQYF. Here the CDR3 DNA reads TGTGCCAGCAGTTACTCGATGGCTCAACAAGAGACCCAGTACTTC.

The CDR3 DNA reads TGTGCCAGCATCCTTAGCCCGACTAGCGGGAGGCAGTATTTT. This translates into CASILSPTSGRQYF. This chain links TRBV7-2 with TRBJ2-3; 12 bases match TRBD2. This CDR3 is built from 14 residues. Germline V gene data show CDR1 as SGHTA and CDR2 as FQGNSA. J lost 11 bases, V lost 7 bases, and 10 bases had no gene match.

The chain employs TRBV5-6 and TRBJ1-2; 8 nucleotides align to TRBD1. V lost 4 bases, J lost 2 bases, and 1 base stayed unmatched. The CDR3 extends over 13 amino acids. Germline CDR1 is SGHDT and CDR2 is YYEEEE. CDR3 nucleotide sequence: TGTGCCAGCAGCCGGACAGGGAACTATGGCTACACCTTC. The encoded protein is CASSRTGNYGYTF.

The CDR3 is CASSATGETYGYTF. The CDR3 DNA sequence: TGTGCCAGCAGCGCGACAGGGGAGACCTATGGCTACACCTTC. V is TRBV9 and J is TRBJ1-2; 8 bases map to TRBD1. The CDR3 is 14 amino acids. J lost 4 bases, V lost 3 bases, and 5 bases had no gene match. Germline V gene data show CDR1 as SGDLS and CDR2 as YYNGEE.

This clone was counted only a few times. The rearrangement uses TRBV7-8 and TRBJ2-3; tentatively, D is TRBD2 (6 bases). V dropped 8 bases and J dropped 1 base, with 19 bases sitting between them. CDR3 size: 16 residues. Germline CDR1 reads SGHVS; CDR2 reads FQNEAQ. The CDR3 loop is CASHSSGGVGTDTQYF. The CDR3 bases are TGTGCCAGCCACTCAAGCGGAGGGGTGGGCACAGATACGCAGTATTTT.

This clone has more than one count but fewer than ten. The chain has TRBV5-1 and TRBJ2-1, with 7 bases lining up with TRBD2. Germline-derived CDR1 and CDR2 are SGHRS and YFSETQ. J gave up 8 bases and V 2 bases, and 7 bases lay outside the gene matches. This CDR3 is built from 14 residues. In DNA form, the CDR3 reads TGCGCCAGCAGCTTAACGGGAGGCGGGGATGAGCAGTTCTTC. It specifies CASSLTGGGDEQFF. The full variable domain, completed using reference TRBV5-1 and TRBJ2-1, is KAGVTQTPRYLIKTRGQQVTLSCSPISGHRSVSWYQQTPGQGLQFLFEYFSETQRNKGNFPGRFSGRQFSNSRSEMNVSTLELGDSALYLCASSLTGGGDEQFFGPGTRLTVL.

The V gene is TRBV7-9, the J gene TRBJ2-1; no firm D call. The CDR3 spans 14 residues. Between the trimmed V and J ends, which lost 1 base and 8 bases, there was a span of 12 bases. The germline CDR1 and CDR2 sequences are SEHNR and FQNEAQ (reference sequence). CDR3 in DNA: TGTGCCAGCAGCTTAGGCTCTACCTCGGATGAGCAGTTCTTC. This gives the protein CASSLGSTSDEQFF.

The chain uses TRBV4-1 and TRBJ2-5; TRBD1 or TRBD2 may be the D gene (6 bases each). The V gene lost 4 bases and the J gene lost 5 bases, with 17 bases spanning the gap. CDR3 length equals 15 residues. Germline V gene lookup returns CDR1 MGHRA and CDR2 YSYEKL. This CDR3 reads CASSPQEGVWETQYF. The CDR3 nucleotides read TGCGCCAGCAGCCCCCAGGAGGGGGTATGGGAGACCCAGTACTTC.

In regard to this clone: Other DNA sequences within the sample encode an identical CDR3. V gene TRBV29-1 combines with J gene TRBJ1-2; D is undetermined. V shed 7 bases and J shed 7 bases, with 10 bases lying between them. The CDR3 contains 10 residues. CDR1 is SQVTM, CDR2 ANQGSEA, per germline. CDR3 nucleotides: TGCAGCGCTGGGGATGGTGGCTACACCTTC. Translated: CSAGDGGYTF.

Only a few counts were recorded for this clone. CDR3 loop: CASSQGGALLSGANVLTF. In DNA, the CDR3 is TGTGCCAGCAGCCAAGGGGGGGCCCTTCTCTCTGGGGCCAACGTCCTGACTTTC. The chain carries TRBV14 and TRBJ2-6; possibly TRBD1 or TRBD2 for D (6 bases each). CDR3 length: 18 amino acids. V lost 1 base, J lost 0 bases, and 13 bases lay in between. CDR1 SGHDN and CDR2 FVKESK come from the germline V gene.

The CDR3 DNA reads as TGTGCCAGCAGCTTAGTTGGGACGGCAAATTCACCCCTCCACTTT. Protein: CASSLVGTANSPLHF. V and J are TRBV7-2 and TRBJ1-6, with D possibly TRBD1 on 5 matching bases. The CDR3 sequence is 15 residues long. Trimming took off 1 base at V and 7 bases at J, with 11 bases between the two ends. Germline V gene sequence: CDR1 SGHTA, CDR2 FQGNSA.

The chain combines TRBV5-1 with TRBJ2-1; possible D gene TRBD2, 5 bases. Deletions cut 2 bases from V and 3 bases from J, with 9 bases between. The germline CDR1 and CDR2 sequences are SGHRS and YFSETQ. This CDR3 spans 14 amino acids. CDR3 DNA sequence: TGCGCCAGCAGCTTAGGAGCGGTCTACAATGAGCAGTTCTTC. Encoded protein: CASSLGAVYNEQFF.

This clone was recorded a few times. This chain links TRBV7-6 with TRBJ2-3; the D gene is possibly TRBD1 (5 bases). Germline loops: CDR1 SGHVS, CDR2 FNYEAQ. CDR3 length equals 16 residues. V was pared by 0 bases and J by 1 base, with 11 bases between. The CDR3 sequence: CASSLALGRGTDTQYF. CDR3 nucleotide sequence: TGTGCCAGCAGCTTAGCGCTAGGCAGGGGCACAGATACGCAGTATTTT.

This clone occurred a few times. The rearrangement joins TRBV29-1 to TRBJ2-5; 9 positions agree with TRBD1. The V segment lost 4 bases and the J segment 6 bases; nucleotides outside the gene matches: 6. This CDR3 is 13 amino acids long. Germline V lookup: CDR1 SQVTM, CDR2 ANQGSEA. CDR3 region: CSVARGTGQTQYF. Here the CDR3 DNA reads TGCAGCGTTGCACGCGGGACAGGGCAGACCCAGTACTTC.

This chain links TRBV4-3 with TRBJ2-1, with 7 positions matching TRBD2. Germline V gene data show CDR1 as LGHNA and CDR2 as YSLEER. The CDR3 has 16 amino acids. V shed 0 bases, J shed 5 bases, and the junction held 7 bases outside the gene matches. CDR3 in amino acids: CASSQEAYSGHNEQFF. As DNA, the CDR3 is TGCGCCAGCAGCCAAGAGGCTTATAGCGGGCACAATGAGCAGTTCTTC.

This clone was counted a few times. CDR3 sequence: CASSVTTDTQYF. The DNA of the CDR3 is TGTGCCAGCAGCGTTACGACAGATACGCAGTATTTT. The rearrangement uses TRBV7-3 and TRBJ2-3, with D unresolved. Trimming cost V 5 bases and J 3 bases, with 6 bases left between them. The CDR3 is 12 residues long. CDR1 is SGHTA and CDR2 is FQGTGA in the germline V gene.

J is TRBJ2-5 and V is TRBV4-1, with a possible D match to TRBD1 (6 bases). Per germline, CDR1 MGHRA and CDR2 YSYEKL. V lost 2 bases to trimming and J lost 4 bases, with 11 bases between them. The CDR3 runs to 14 residues. CDR3 amino acids: CASSQPTRGETQYF. The CDR3 DNA reads TGCGCCAGCAGCCAACCTACCAGGGGAGAGACCCAGTACTTC.

The chain links TRBV7-2 to TRBJ2-2, with D unclear. CDR1 SGHTA and CDR2 FQGNSA come from the germline V gene. V lost 5 bases and J 7 bases, leaving 5 bases between the germline ends. The CDR3 has 11 amino acids. The CDR3 DNA reads TGTGCCAGCAGCACCCTCGGGGAGCTGTTTTTT. Amino acids: CASSTLGELFF. Full variable domain (outside the CDR3, taken from reference TRBV7-2 and TRBJ2-2): GAGVSQSPSNKVTEKGKDVELRCDPISGHTALYWYRQSLGQGLEFLIYFQGNSAPDKSGLPSDRFSAERTGGSVSTLTIQRTQQEDSAVYLCASSTLGELFFGEGSRLTVL.

The chain combines TRBV7-6 with TRBJ2-3; 12 bases line up with TRBD2. CDR1 and CDR2 from the germline V gene are SGHVS and FNYEAQ. Trimming removed 6 bases from V and 5 bases from J; junction bases left unmatched: 12. The CDR3 totals 17 residues. The CDR3: CASRNGLAGGPGDTQYF. The CDR3 DNA is TGTGCCAGCAGGAACGGGCTAGCGGGAGGGCCGGGAGATACGCAGTATTTT.

A few counts support this clone. This sequence joins TRBV15 and TRBJ2-5; 11 nucleotides match TRBD2. V shed 3 bases and J 4 bases; nucleotides not matched to a gene: 7. The CDR3 covers 16 residues. CDR1 LNHNV and CDR2 YYDKDF come from the germline V gene (reference sequence). CDR3 sequence: CATSSSLAGVRETQYF. The CDR3 DNA reads TGTGCCACCAGCAGTTCACTAGCGGGGGTGAGAGAGACCCAGTACTTC.

The chain links TRBV7-3 to TRBJ2-7; D tentatively fits TRBD1 or TRBD2 (5 bases each). The germline V gene encodes CDR1 SGHTA and CDR2 FQGTGA. The CDR3 is 12 residues long. V was pared by 5 bases and J by 5 bases, with 10 bases between. The DNA for the CDR3 is TGTGCCAGCAGCCCCCGGGGCCACGAGCAGTACGTC. Protein sequence: CASSPRGHEQYV.

The table lists this clone with a few counts. This rearrangement joins TRBV5-4 to TRBJ2-5, with a tentative D call TRBD2 (5 bases). The V gene's germline CDR1 is SGHNT and CDR2 YYREEE (reference sequence). This CDR3 has 16 residues. Trimming took 4 bases from V and 2 from J, leaving 18 bases between them. The CDR3 region has the DNA TGTGCCAGCAGCCGCGTCGGGGTTATGGGTCAAGAGACCCAGTACTTC. Residues: CASSRVGVMGQETQYF. The whole variable domain, remainder taken from reference TRBV5-4 and TRBJ2-5, is ETGVTQSPTHLIKTRGQQVTLRCSSQSGHNTVSWYQQALGQGPQFIFQYYREEENGRGNFPPRFSGLQFPNYSSELNVNALELDDSALYLCASSRVGVMGQETQYFGPGTRLLVL.

This clone was detected once. The rearrangement links TRBV5-1 to TRBJ1-1, with 7 bases fitting TRBD1. This CDR3 has 14 residues. V shed 4 bases, J shed 2 bases, and the junction held 5 bases outside the gene matches. Germline values: CDR1 SGHRS, CDR2 YFSETQ. CDR3 sequence: CASSGGGVNTEAFF. CDR3 sequence (DNA): TGCGCCAGCAGCGGAGGGGGCGTAAACACTGAAGCTTTCTTT.